A single sample gave rise to the 7 T cell receptor beta chains below, sequenced in a study of neurological immune-mediated disorders. TCRdb independently ran MiXCR on the 5' RACE reads; one entry per CDR3 protein. The sample consists of 50,000 to 70,000 distinct CDR3 sequences, about 2.5% of them appearing once. The sequenced sample consisted of PBMCs. The source of these receptors is a man in his fifties with multiple sclerosis.

The chain links TRBV11-3 to TRBJ2-3; TRBD2 matches 8 bases. CDR1 and CDR2 from the germline V gene are SGHNT and YENEEA. J lost 1 base, V lost 5 bases, and 2 bases had no gene match. There are 14 residues in the CDR3. This chain's CDR3 is CASSMTSGTDTQYF. DNA of the CDR3: TGTGCCAGCAGCATGACTAGCGGCACAGATACGCAGTATTTT.

This clonotype was seen ten or more times. The chain combines TRBV5-8 with TRBJ2-1; maybe TRBD1 (6 bases). The CDR3 covers 15 residues. CDR1 is SGHTS, CDR2 YDEGEE, per germline. The V end was cut by 2 bases, the J end by 8 bases, with 17 bases between. The CDR3 spells CASSFGDTQVDEQFF. The DNA for the CDR3 is TGTGCCAGCAGCTTCGGGGACACTCAGGTGGATGAGCAGTTCTTC. Together with reference TRBV5-8 and TRBJ2-1, the CDR3 gives the full variable domain: EAGVTQSPTHLIKTRGQQATLRCSPISGHTSVYWYQQALGLGLQFLLWYDEGEERNRGNFPPRFSGRQFPNYSSELNVNALELEDSALYLCASSFGDTQVDEQFFGPGTRLTVL.

Ten or more counts support this clonotype. The chain links TRBV5-1 to TRBJ2-6, with D perhaps TRBD1 (5 bases). The V gene lost 3 bases and the J gene lost 1 base, with 5 bases spanning the gap. The CDR3 covers 14 residues. In germline, CDR1 is SGHRS, CDR2 YFSETQ. The CDR3 sequence: CASSSGSGANVLTF. CDR3 coding DNA: TGCGCCAGCAGCTCAGGGTCTGGGGCCAACGTCCTGACTTTC. Using reference TRBV5-1 and TRBJ2-6 for the parts outside the CDR3, the full variable domain is KAGVTQTPRYLIKTRGQQVTLSCSPISGHRSVSWYQQTPGQGLQFLFEYFSETQRNKGNFPGRFSGRQFSNSRSEMNVSTLELGDSALYLCASSSGSGANVLTFGAGSRLTVL.

This clonotype was found many times. The chain links TRBV7-6 to TRBJ2-5, with a tentative D call TRBD1 (6 bases). With 3 bases removed from V and 3 bases from J, the gap between germline ends came to 14 bases. Per germline, CDR1 SGHVS and CDR2 FNYEAQ. The CDR3 length is 15 residues. The CDR3 spells CASSFTRDIKETQYF. The DNA of the CDR3 is TGTGCCAGCAGCTTCACCCGGGACATTAAAGAGACCCAGTACTTC.

There are many counts of this clonotype. The chain uses TRBV7-2 and TRBJ1-2, with 8 positions matching TRBD1. The CDR3 loop spans 14 amino acids. Germline CDR1 is SGHTA and CDR2 is FQGNSA. J gave up 8 bases and V 1 base, and 6 bases lay outside the gene matches. The CDR3 sequence: CASSLDQGARGYTF. The CDR3 DNA sequence: TGTGCCAGCAGCTTAGACCAGGGGGCGAGGGGCTACACCTTC. The whole variable domain, remainder taken from reference TRBV7-2 and TRBJ1-2, is GAGVSQSPSNKVTEKGKDVELRCDPISGHTALYWYRQSLGQGLEFLIYFQGNSAPDKSGLPSDRFSAERTGGSVSTLTIQRTQQEDSAVYLCASSLDQGARGYTFGSGTRLTVV.

This clonotype showed up many times. The chain recombines TRBV6-1 with TRBJ1-5, with D perhaps matching TRBD1 (5 bases). The V gene lost 0 bases and the J gene lost 10 bases, with 13 bases spanning the gap. The germline V gene encodes CDR1 MNHNS and CDR2 SASEGT. This CDR3 region has 14 residues. This chain's CDR3 is CASSEALSGLPQHF. The CDR3 coding sequence is TGTGCCAGCAGTGAAGCGCTTTCGGGGCTCCCCCAGCATTTT.

This clonotype has a count of ten or more. The rearrangement links TRBV7-8 to TRBJ2-7; TRBD1 matches 7 bases. V was pared by 5 bases and J by 3 bases, with 10 bases of the junction left unmatched. CDR1 and CDR2 from the germline V gene are SGHVS and FQNEAQ. The CDR3 loop spans 15 amino acids. As DNA, the CDR3 is TGTGCCAGCAGCCCGTACAGGGACAGAGTCTACGAGCAGTACTTC. Its protein is CASSPYRDRVYEQYF.